The rows below give T cell receptor beta chains drawn from one sample of a study of blood T cell repertoires in COVID-19. Profiling relied on immunoSEQ multiplex PCR, and the TCRdb table lists in-frame clones only, not all of them. The table has some 220,000 clones, nearly 85% seen once. Sequenced sample: peripheral blood. Source of these receptors: a human donor in a cohort sampled during active COVID-19. CDR3s include the opening cysteine and the closing phenylalanine or tryptophan. The D gene is left open where the match is weak. Clone size is given for some rows only: seen once, a few or many times, or a class if the clone is expanded.

d_call: NA; v_call: TRBV28; clone_size: NA; j_call: TRBJ1-6; cdr3_aa: CASSPRARLYNSPLHF; cdr3_nt: TGTGCCAGCAGTCCCAGGGCGAGGCTCTATAATTCACCCCTCCACTTT
d_call: NA; v_call: TRBV2; clone_size: few; j_call: TRBJ1-5; cdr3_aa: CASNVDSNQPQHF; cdr3_nt: TGTGCCAGCAATGTAGATAGCAATCAGCCCCAGCATTTT
d_call: TRBD2; v_call: TRBV11-2; clone_size: once; j_call: TRBJ2-3; cdr3_aa: CASSSSGVRTDTQYF; cdr3_nt: TGTGCCAGCAGCTCTAGCGGAGTTCGCACAGATACGCAGTATTTT
d_call: NA; v_call: TRBV28; clone_size: few; j_call: TRBJ1-3; cdr3_aa: CASSPTQKTGSGNTIYF; cdr3_nt: TGTGCCAGCAGTCCCACCCAGAAGACGGGTTCTGGAAACACCATATATTTT
d_call: NA; v_call: TRBV4-2; clone_size: NA; j_call: TRBJ2-7; cdr3_aa: CASSPSRSLAGSFQYEQYF; cdr3_nt: TGTGCCAGCAGCCCGTCCCGTTCCCTGGCAGGGTCCTTTCAATACGAGCAGTACTTC
d_call: NA; v_call: TRBV6-6; clone_size: NA; j_call: TRBJ2-2; cdr3_aa: CASSDTLENTGELFF; cdr3_nt: TGTGCCAGCAGCGACACGTTAGAGAACACCGGGGAGCTGTTTTTT
d_call: NA; v_call: TRBV3-1/TRBV3-2; clone_size: NA; j_call: TRBJ1-2; cdr3_aa: CASSQVGGGFYGYTF; cdr3_nt: TGTGCCAGCAGCCAAGTTGGGGGCGGATTCTATGGCTACACCTTC
d_call: NA; v_call: TRBV5-6; clone_size: NA; j_call: TRBJ2-7; cdr3_aa: CASSYRVEQYF; cdr3_nt: TGTGCCAGCAGCTACAGGGTCGAGCAGTACTTC
d_call: TRBD2; v_call: TRBV6-6; clone_size: NA; j_call: TRBJ2-7; cdr3_aa: CASSPLAGRSYEQYF; cdr3_nt: TGTGCCAGCAGTCCATTAGCGGGACGCTCCTACGAGCAGTACTTC
d_call: NA; v_call: TRBV9; clone_size: NA; j_call: TRBJ1-3; cdr3_aa: CASSDGGLSGNTIYF; cdr3_nt: TGTGCCAGCAGCGATGGTGGACTCTCTGGAAACACCATATATTTT
d_call: NA; v_call: TRBV19; clone_size: NA; j_call: TRBJ2-5; cdr3_aa: CASSTTGQRQETQYF; cdr3_nt: TGTGCCAGTAGTACGACCGGACAACGCCAAGAGACCCAGTACTTC
d_call: TRBD1; v_call: TRBV27; clone_size: NA; j_call: TRBJ2-7; cdr3_aa: CATRRDRFYEQYF; cdr3_nt: TGTGCCACCCGCCGGGACAGATTTTACGAGCAGTACTTC
d_call: TRBD2; v_call: TRBV11-3; clone_size: NA; j_call: TRBJ2-1; cdr3_aa: CASGERGRNEQFF; cdr3_nt: TGTGCCAGCGGCGAGCGGGGGAGAAATGAGCAGTTCTTC
d_call: NA; v_call: TRBV7-9; clone_size: NA; j_call: TRBJ2-7; cdr3_aa: CASSSTGRSYEQYF; cdr3_nt: TGTGCCAGCAGCTCTACAGGGCGATCCTACGAGCAGTACTTC
d_call: TRBD2; v_call: TRBV30; clone_size: NA; j_call: TRBJ2-5; cdr3_aa: CAWSPTSGGQETQYF; cdr3_nt: TGTGCCTGGAGTCCGACTAGCGGGGGGCAAGAGACCCAGTACTTC
d_call: NA; v_call: TRBV19; clone_size: NA; j_call: TRBJ1-5; cdr3_aa: CASRRQDQPQHF; cdr3_nt: TGTGCCAGTAGGCGTCAGGATCAGCCCCAGCATTTT